The T cell receptor (beta chain) described here comes from a study of blood T cell repertoires in COVID-19 (dated by TCRdb to 2020 to 2021). As for the study more broadly: Collaborator samples came from the United States, Italy and Spain and covered acute and convalescent phases of COVID-19. The prospective study material was composed of cDNA or gDNA derived from T cells, B-cell-depleted T cells, or PBMCs. Deeply sampled blood TCRbeta repertoires from subjects exposed to, actively infected with, or recovered from COVID-19 were included in the dataset. The repertoires were released in a freely available public database meant as a resource for research on the immune response to SARS-CoV-2. The samples were drawn from two sources: the first 160 participants of the ongoing ImmuneRACE study, and 1,200 or so subjects contributed by 6 global collaborators. A de-identified subject ID, COVID-19 status, age in years and sex were almost always included in the sample metadata. Where HLA class I and class II types were available, the types were taken from metadata supplied by the sample provider, not from assay-based typing.

The immunoSEQ Assay, a bias-controlled multiplex PCR, was used to amplify TCRbeta CDR3 regions from genomic DNA. Regarding the original processing steps: The number of nucleated cells in each sample was estimated from the amplification of reference gene primers within the assay. To quantify the absolute abundance of each unique TCRbeta CDR3 rearrangement, sequence reads were collapsed and filtered. For each sample, productive Simpson clonality was calculated by taking the square root of Simpson's diversity index across productive rearrangements. Entries here come from immuneACCESS through TCRdb and include only in-frame sequences with V and J called. Some clones fail to appear in such tables; in the studies checked, an unresolved V gene covers under half of the shortfall, and the cause of the remainder is unknown. D and trimming were read from the DNA, whereas the V and J calls and clone size are those reported in that table. Across this sample there are over 250,000 clones, with around 87% seen only once. The ten top clones hold about 2.2% of the sample.

In the prospective study, participants were 18 to 89 years old, resided in approximately 25 geographic areas of the United States, and were enrolled through a virtual design. Cohort assignment in the prospective study relied on participant-reported clinical history from a screening survey and a study questionnaire. Recovered participants in ImmuneRACE Cohort 3 were defined by two consecutive negative NP/OP PCR tests, clearance by a healthcare professional, or resolution of symptoms. Mobile phlebotomists in the prospective study collected whole blood, serum and a nasopharyngeal or oropharyngeal swab from every participant. Participants in the prospective study had the option to provide additional blood draws and questionnaires over a roughly 2-month period. Before DNA extraction, prospective study blood samples were shipped either frozen or at room temperature. Study-level results and caveats: The quantity of clinical and demographic metadata differed by source and by participant and was supplied without curation.

Notes on this clone: No cognate antigen has been identified for it. One end of the junction varies from germline; a read error may be responsible.

As encoded in the germline V gene, CDR1 is KGHSH while CDR2 is LQKENI. Measured from the cysteine to the phenylalanine, the CDR3 is 9 residues long. Just CDR3 DNA is preserved here, 27 bases in frame from base 1. Sequencing was done on a sample of PBMCs or T cells enriched from blood (not recorded which). The source of this sequence is a woman between 18 and 30 years old who had recovered from COVID-19. The chain couples TRBV18 to TRBJ1-2; no D segment can be confidently identified. CDR3 protein: CASSPPLRF. DNA sequence: TGTGCCAGCTCACCACCGCTACGCTTC.